One sample yielded the 8 T cell receptor beta chains listed below, sequenced in a study of T cells after yellow fever vaccination (dated by TCRdb to the late 2010s). The sample's treatment or condition label, decoded: live attenuated yellow fever vaccine strain. The library was built by means of 5' RACE. Instrument used: Illumina HiSeq 2500. The raw public data were reprocessed by TCRdb itself: fastp quality trimming at Q25, MiXCR clonotype calling, in-frame beta chains only. CDR3 protein sequences are deduplicated, and each keeps its most common genes and DNA. The sample contains 620,000 or so distinct CDR3 sequences, around 16% of them found a single time. The ten largest clones add up to roughly 17% of the sample. This sample comprised PBMCs, obtained 5 to 6 days after the first yellow fever vaccination. Receptors were obtained from a man aged 18 to 29 who received the YFV17D yellow fever vaccine.

The table lists this clonotype with a few counts. This sequence joins TRBV20-1 and TRBJ2-1; TRBD2 is a possible D gene (6 bases). V lost 1 base to trimming and J lost 14 bases, with 12 bases between them. Per the germline V gene, CDR1 is DFQATT and CDR2 is SNEGSKA (reference sequence). The CDR3 runs 11 residues. CDR3 in DNA: TGCAGTGCTAGAGGGAGGGAGGAGGAGTTCTTC. This codes for CSARGREEEFF.

This clonotype was counted only a few times. Compared with germline, one end of the junction differs, possibly owing to a read error. The chain uses TRBV4-2 and TRBJ2-1, with TRBD2 identical over 12 bases. The CDR3 is 14 residues long. Germline lookup yields CDR1 LGHNA and CDR2 YNFKEQ. CDR3 loop: CASSQDLRLAGANF. CDR3 DNA: TGTGCCAGCAGCCAAGATCTGCGACTAGCGGGGGCCAACTTC.

CDR3 sequence (DNA): TGTGCCAGCAGGCAGACAGGATTTACGGGCGAGCAGTACTTC. Its protein is CASRQTGFTGEQYF. The chain is built from TRBV27 and TRBJ2-7; TRBD1 might be the D (6 bases). The length of the CDR3 is 14 residues. V was cut by 6 bases and J by 6 bases, with 18 bases left in between. The V gene's germline CDR1 is MNHEY and CDR2 SMNVEV (reference sequence).

This clonotype was seen only a few times. CDR3 residues: CASRTPGQGTTGELFF. DNA for the CDR3: TGTGCCAGCAGGACGCCGGGACAGGGCACCACCGGGGAGCTGTTTTTT. The rearrangement uses TRBV27 and TRBJ2-2, with 9 positions matching TRBD1. CDR1 is MNHEY, CDR2 SMNVEV, per germline (reference sequence). Trimming cost V 6 bases and J 4 bases; bases outside gene matches: 9. The CDR3 runs to 16 residues.

For the CDR3, the DNA is TGTGCCAGCAGTAGAAGCGGGGGAGGGTATGAGCAGTTCTTC. It translates to CASSRSGGGYEQFF. V gene TRBV6-1 combines with J gene TRBJ2-1; 8 bases fit TRBD2. The CDR3 consists of 14 residues. V trimming: 5 bases; J trimming: 8 bases; junction bases outside the gene matches: 8. Germline lookup yields CDR1 MNHNS and CDR2 SASEGT.

This chain joins TRBV6-1 and TRBJ1-6; no definite D call. Trimming took off 3 bases at V and 7 bases at J, with 4 bases between the two ends. Germline V gene data show CDR1 as MNHNS and CDR2 as SASEGT. The CDR3 is made up of 12 amino acids. DNA of the CDR3: TGTGCCAGCAGTGAGGGGAATTCACCCCTCCACTTT. Its translation is CASSEGNSPLHF.

This clonotype came up a few times. V and J are TRBV4-1 and TRBJ2-1, with TRBD2 matching 13 bases. The germline V gene has CDR1 MGHRA and CDR2 YSYEKL. The V gene end was trimmed by 1 base and the J gene end by 9 bases; junction bases not matched to a gene: 9. The CDR3 runs to 17 residues. The CDR3 bases are TGCGCCAGCAGCCAAGGTGGAGGACTAGCGGGGGAGAGTGAGCAGTTCTTC. Translating gives CASSQGGGLAGESEQFF.

This clonotype was observed a few times. This chain connects TRBV7-2 to TRBJ2-3; TRBD2 might be the D (5 bases). The CDR3 consists of 16 residues. V shed 5 bases and J shed 1 base, with 16 bases lying between them. Germline values: CDR1 SGHTA, CDR2 FQGNSA. The CDR3 sequence is CASSPFGKGGTDTQYF. As DNA, the CDR3 is TGTGCCAGCAGCCCCTTCGGGAAGGGCGGCACAGATACGCAGTATTTT.